Below are 16 T cell receptor beta chains sequenced from a single sample in a study of T cells after yellow fever vaccination. TCRdb reprocessed the 5' RACE reads via MiXCR and lists one record per CDR3 protein. Here the sample spans tens of thousands of distinct CDR3 sequences, 5.5% to 6% being singletons. The specimen comprised PBMCs, either bulk or a sorted T-cell subset (CD4+, CD8+, memory, or dextramer-sorted; not recorded which), sampled on the day of the yellow fever booster vaccination. The receptors shown here come from a man aged 18 to 30 who received the YFV17D yellow fever vaccine.

Ten or more counts support this clonotype. The CDR3 is CASSLDGANTEAFF. DNA of the CDR3: TGTGCCAGCAGCTTGGATGGGGCGAACACTGAAGCTTTCTTT. The chain has TRBV7-9 and TRBJ1-1; tentatively, D is TRBD1 (5 bases). Per the germline V gene, CDR1 is SEHNR and CDR2 is FQNEAQ (reference sequence). This CDR3 spans 14 amino acids. V lost 3 bases to trimming and J lost 1 base, with 9 bases between them.

This clonotype showed up many times. V gene TRBV4-1 combines with J gene TRBJ2-3, with D perhaps being TRBD1 or TRBD2 (5 bases each). The CDR3 extends over 15 amino acids. V was shortened by 0 bases and J by 4 bases, with 11 bases between the two germline ends. Per germline, CDR1 MGHRA and CDR2 YSYEKL. The CDR3 bases are TGCGCCAGCAGCCAAGATCCAGGGACCGCAGATACGCAGTATTTT. Amino acid sequence: CASSQDPGTADTQYF.

This clonotype was counted between two and nine times. J is TRBJ2-2 and V is TRBV11-2, with 16 bases that match TRBD2. The length of the CDR3 is 18 residues. Germline CDR1 is SGHAT and CDR2 is FQNNGV. With V trimmed by 4 bases and J by 4 bases, 6 bases remained unmatched. CDR3 region: CASSSGTSGGAVTGELFF. CDR3 DNA sequence: TGTGCCAGCAGCTCGGGGACTAGCGGGGGGGCGGTCACCGGGGAGCTGTTTTTT. Full variable domain (outside the CDR3, taken from reference TRBV11-2 and TRBJ2-2): EAGVAQSPRYKIIEKRQSVAFWCNPISGHATLYWYQQILGQGPKLLIQFQNNGVVDDSQLPKDRFSAERLKGVDSTLKIQPAKLEDSAVYLCASSSGTSGGAVTGELFFGEGSRLTVL.

This clonotype was detected many times. The gene calls are TRBV6-5 and TRBJ1-6; D may be TRBD1 (5 bases). This CDR3 has 17 residues. Trimming took 6 bases from V and 6 from J, leaving 21 bases between them. CDR1 is MNHEY, CDR2 SVGAGI, per germline. This CDR3 reads CASSLPRGTAANSPLHF. In DNA, the CDR3 is TGTGCCAGCAGCCTCCCCCGCGGGACGGCGGCTAATTCACCCCTCCACTTT.

In nucleotides, the CDR3 is TGCAGTGCTAGATGGGACAGGAGAAGTAGGGAAAAACTGTTTTTT. Translated, it gives CSARWDRRSREKLFF. This chain links TRBV20-1 with TRBJ1-4, with 8 nucleotides matching TRBD1. Germline CDR1 DFQATT, CDR2 SNEGSKA (reference sequence). J was trimmed by 8 bases and V by 2 bases; bases with no gene match: 10. The CDR3 loop spans 15 amino acids.

This clonotype was observed many times. This chain links TRBV29-1 with TRBJ2-7, with D possibly TRBD2 on 6 matching bases. Germline V gives CDR1 SQVTM, CDR2 ANQGSEA. This CDR3 is 13 amino acids long. V was shortened by 4 bases and J by 3 bases, with 13 bases between the two germline ends. This chain's CDR3 is CSVAGGNHYEQYF. In DNA form, the CDR3 reads TGCAGCGTTGCTGGGGGGAACCACTACGAGCAGTACTTC.

This clonotype was recorded at least ten times. CDR3 in DNA: TGTGCCAGCAGCTTAGATAGCGGGGGCTCCTACGAGCAGTACGTC. The encoded protein is CASSLDSGGSYEQYV. The gene calls are TRBV7-2 and TRBJ2-7; TRBD2 aligns across 9 bases. CDR3 length: 15 residues. J lost 0 bases, V lost 1 base, and 1 base had no gene match. The germline CDR1 and CDR2 sequences are SGHTA and FQGNSA.

This rearrangement joins TRBV14 to TRBJ2-2; the D gene is possibly TRBD2 (5 bases). Germline CDR1 SGHDN, CDR2 FVKESK. Trimming stripped 5 bases from V and 1 base from J, with 8 bases between. The CDR3 has 14 residues. The CDR3 nucleotides are TGTGCCAGCAGCAGACGGGGGAACACCGGGGAGCTGTTTTTT. Its protein product is CASSRRGNTGELFF.

In this sample, this clonotype turned up many times. CDR3 in amino acids: CASSLVPSNTEAFF. As DNA, the CDR3 is TGCGCCAGCAGCTTGGTCCCCTCCAACACTGAAGCTTTCTTT. The chain is built from TRBV5-1 and TRBJ1-1; no reliable D call. The CDR3 covers 14 residues. CDR1 SGHRS and CDR2 YFSETQ come from the germline V gene. With 0 bases removed from V and 2 bases from J, the gap between germline ends came to 8 bases.

This clonotype was recorded at least ten times. The chain links TRBV2 to TRBJ2-1; D remains ambiguous. CDR3 length: 13 residues. Deletions cut 8 bases from V and 2 bases from J, with 10 bases between. From germline, CDR1 is SNHLY and CDR2 FYNNEI. CDR3: CASSVETYNEQFF. The CDR3 nucleotides are TGTGCCAGCTCCGTAGAGACCTACAATGAGCAGTTCTTC.

This clonotype was seen ten or more times. The chain employs TRBV4-3 and TRBJ1-5; perhaps TRBD1 as D (5 bases). The CDR3 has 16 amino acids. The germline gives CDR1 LGHNA, CDR2 YSLEER. V was pared by 0 bases and J by 5 bases, with 14 bases between. The CDR3 protein is CASSQDGGLIDQPQHF. The CDR3, as DNA: TGCGCCAGCAGCCAAGATGGGGGACTGATCGATCAGCCCCAGCATTTT.

This clonotype was picked up many times. The chain recombines TRBV20-1 with TRBJ2-7, with TRBD2 matching over 8 bases. Germline V gene sequence: CDR1 DFQATT, CDR2 SNEGSKA (reference sequence). CDR3 length: 13 amino acids. Germline trimming cut 7 bases from V and 0 bases from J; bases unmatched to any gene: 5. The CDR3 loop reads CSGSGAPSYEQYF. The CDR3 DNA follows: TGCAGTGGTAGCGGGGCCCCCTCCTACGAGCAGTACTTC.

This clonotype was seen repeatedly, ten times or more. CDR3 sequence (DNA): TGTGCCAGCACCCCTCGTGGCAGGGGCAAAGATACGCAGTATTTT. Protein: CASTPRGRGKDTQYF. This chain uses TRBV7-9 with TRBJ2-3, with D maybe TRBD1 (6 bases). This CDR3 is 15 amino acids long. Trimming stripped 7 bases from V and 5 bases from J, with 19 bases between. CDR1 and CDR2 from the germline V gene are SEHNR and FQNEAQ (reference sequence).

In this sample, this clonotype turned up a few times. This chain connects TRBV2 to TRBJ2-3, with D possibly TRBD2 on 5 matching bases. The V end was cut by 8 bases, the J end by 0 bases, with 15 bases between. Germline CDR1 is SNHLY and CDR2 is FYNNEI. The CDR3 sequence is 15 residues long. This chain's CDR3 is CASSPSGPSTDTQYF. DNA for the CDR3: TGTGCCAGCTCCCCGAGCGGCCCTAGCACAGATACGCAGTATTTT.

This clonotype was seen a handful of times. This chain connects TRBV15 to TRBJ2-3; 9 positions match TRBD1. Germline CDR1 LNHNV, CDR2 YYDKDF (reference sequence). The trim removed 3 bases at V and 3 bases at J, leaving 4 bases unmatched. The CDR3 sequence is 15 residues long. For the CDR3, the DNA is TGTGCCACCAGCAGCAAGACAGGGGGGACAGATACGCAGTATTTT. Protein: CATSSKTGGTDTQYF.

CDR3 in amino acids: CSVKGRTTDTQYF. For the CDR3, the DNA is TGCAGCGTTAAGGGACGGACCACAGATACGCAGTATTTT. This chain links TRBV29-1 with TRBJ2-3; tentatively, D is TRBD1 or TRBD2 (5 bases each). Trimming pared 5 bases from V and 2 bases from J, leaving 11 bases between. Germline V lookup: CDR1 SQVTM, CDR2 ANQGSEA. This CDR3 is built from 13 residues.